The clone carrying this T cell receptor (beta chain) was counted ten times or more. Its cognate antigen is unknown. These data originate in a study of T cells after yellow fever vaccination. Study-level findings and limits: Peaking on day 5 versus 15, the secondary response was faster but weaker. Bulk-population clonotypes that are abundant could appear as contaminants in FACS-sorted repertoires.

TCR cDNA, made by 5'RACE template switching, carried an added universal primer site and UMIs. TCRdb re-called the 5' RACE reads through MiXCR, storing one row per CDR3 protein. The sample has hundreds of thousands of distinct CDR3 sequences, less than 15% seen once; the top ten hold 11% to 15%. V shed 6 bases and J shed 11 bases, with 11 bases lying between them. The CDR3 is made up of 11 amino acids. The J gene is TRBJ2-1, the V gene TRBV12-3 or TRBV12-4; D call uncertain. The clonotype comes from a young man who received the YFV17D yellow fever vaccine. This specimen consisted of PBMCs, obtained on the day of the yellow fever booster vaccination. As DNA, the CDR3 is TGTGCCAGCAGCCTGTCCGAACAGCAGTTCTTC. This encodes CASSLSEQQFF.